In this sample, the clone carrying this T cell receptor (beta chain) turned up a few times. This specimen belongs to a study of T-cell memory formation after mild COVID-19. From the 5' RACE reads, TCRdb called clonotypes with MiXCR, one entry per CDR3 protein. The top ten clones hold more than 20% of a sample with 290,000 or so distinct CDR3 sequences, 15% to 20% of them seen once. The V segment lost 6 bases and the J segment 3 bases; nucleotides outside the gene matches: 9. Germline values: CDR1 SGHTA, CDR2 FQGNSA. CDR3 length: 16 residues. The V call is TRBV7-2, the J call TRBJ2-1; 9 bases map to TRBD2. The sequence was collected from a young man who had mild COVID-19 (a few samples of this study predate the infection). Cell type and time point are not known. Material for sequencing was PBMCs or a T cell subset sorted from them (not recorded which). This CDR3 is CASSQMRGGNYNEQFF. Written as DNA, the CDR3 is TGTGCCAGCAGTCAGATGCGGGGGGGGAACTACAATGAGCAGTTCTTC.